Presented here are 7 T cell receptor beta chains from one specimen sequenced in a study of shared clonotypes between healthy human individuals. The naive CD8 population came from CD45RO-negative cells selected for CCR7, without terminally differentiated effector memory CD45RA+ cells. This table comes from immunoSEQ multiplex PCR, and its TCRdb copy is limited to in-frame clones, with some not included. Of about 2.2 million clones listed, just under 95% are singletons. Material for sequencing was naive CD8+ T cells from PBMCs. All receptors come from a man younger than 30 in good health. Some clones in this sample may be carry-over from other donors' samples.

The chain is built from TRBV29-1 and TRBJ2-1, with 11 bases that match TRBD2. The J segment lost 4 bases and the V segment lost 1 base, leaving 15 bases of the junction unmatched. Germline lookup yields CDR1 SQVTM and CDR2 ANQGSEA. This CDR3 region has 19 residues. CDR3 nucleotides: TGCAGCGTTGAAGTCCTTGGAGGGGTGACTAGCGGGGCTTACAATGAGCAGTTCTTC. Amino acids: CSVEVLGGVTSGAYNEQFF.

This chain uses TRBV5-7 with TRBJ2-5; D is uncertain. TRBV5-7 is an ORF; its function is uncertain. The CDR3 consists of 18 residues. Between the trimmed V and J ends, which lost 4 bases and 2 bases, there was a span of 24 bases. The CDR3 sequence: CASSPISQQLPLQETQYF. In DNA, the CDR3 is TGTGCCAGCAGCCCAATATCCCAACAGCTCCCTCTTCAAGAGACCCAGTACTTC.

The chain uses TRBV11-3 and TRBJ2-1; TRBD2 is a possible D gene (5 bases). CDR3 length: 14 amino acids. Trimming took off 4 bases at V and 6 bases at J, with 13 bases between the two ends. The germline gives CDR1 SGHNT, CDR2 YENEEA. Here the CDR3 reads CASSSPHGGNEQFF. CDR3 sequence (DNA): TGTGCCAGCAGCTCACCCCATGGAGGCAATGAGCAGTTCTTC.

V and J are TRBV7-9 and TRBJ2-7, with D perhaps TRBD2 (5 bases). This CDR3 is 18 amino acids long. V lost 4 bases and J lost 2, with 24 bases in between. The germline V gene encodes CDR1 SEHNR and CDR2 FQNEAQ (reference sequence). As DNA, the CDR3 is TGTGCCAGCAGCTCCACCGCGGGTGCCCCGCTGACTCCCTACGAGCAGTACTTC. This translates into CASSSTAGAPLTPYEQYF.

This clone showed up just a few times. The chain carries TRBV18 and TRBJ2-2; no definite D call. CDR1 is KGHSH and CDR2 is LQKENI in the germline V gene. The CDR3 is 15 amino acids. Trimming pared 7 bases from V and 6 bases from J, leaving 18 bases between. In nucleotides, the CDR3 is TGTGCCAGCTTTCACCCAATTGAGAGGTCCGGGGAGCTGTTTTTT. Translated: CASFHPIERSGELFF.

This chain connects TRBV10-3 to TRBJ2-2; D not certain. The V end was cut by 0 bases, the J end by 0 bases, with 8 bases between. CDR1 is ENHRY and CDR2 is SYGVKD in the germline V gene. There are 16 residues in the CDR3. The CDR3 sequence: CAISESKGSNTGELFF. CDR3 DNA: TGTGCCATCAGTGAGTCGAAGGGATCGAACACCGGGGAGCTGTTTTTT.

About this clone itself: The same CDR3 arises from other DNA sequences in this sample as well. V gene TRBV27 combines with J gene TRBJ2-7; 7 bases are shared with TRBD1. After removal of 5 bases from V and 1 base from J, the junction contained 5 bases not matched to a gene. The CDR3 is 14 amino acids. Germline loops: CDR1 MNHEY, CDR2 SMNVEV (reference sequence). CDR3 coding DNA: TGTGCCAGCAGTCCGGGGACAGCTTCCTACGAGCAGTACTTC. Its translation is CASSPGTASYEQYF.